Listed below are T cell receptor beta chains from one sample, sequenced in a study of OX40 agonist ivuxolimab in advanced cancers. Produced via immunoSEQ multiplex PCR; TCRdb's table is partial and in-frame only. The table includes some 80,000 clones, nearly 95% detected once. The specimen was CD4+ or CD8+ T cells sorted from blood, collected in a trial of the OX40 agonist ivuxolimab. Receptors originate from an adult with an advanced solid tumor such as melanoma, head and neck, liver or kidney cancer. Both conserved end residues are part of each CDR3. The D gene is left open where the match is weak. Clone sizes are given selectively: once, few, many, or a class where the clone is expanded.

v_gene	d_gene	abundance	j_gene	CDR3aa	CDR3nt
TRBV9	TRBD1	-	TRBJ1-1	CASSVATGGQGNTEAFF	TGTGCCAGCAGCGTAGCTACAGGGGGGCAGGGGAATACTGAAGCTTTCTTT
TRBV11-2	-	once	TRBJ1-3	CASSSGPETGNTIYF	TGTGCCAGCAGCTCGGGACCGGAGACTGGAAACACCATATATTTT
TRBV5-1	-	-	TRBJ1-1	CASSSGPGKATEAFF	TGCGCCAGCAGCTCGGGACCGGGGAAGGCCACTGAAGCTTTCTTT
TRBV10-3	-	-	TRBJ1-1	CAISESVTSEAFF	TGTGCCATCAGTGAGTCGGTGACGTCTGAAGCTTTCTTT
TRBV5-5	-	few	TRBJ1-3	CASSLGGDTIYF	TGTGCCAGCAGCTTGGGTGGGGACACCATATATTTT
TRBV7-8	TRBD2	-	TRBJ2-2	CASSVGLAGALTGELFF	TGTGCCAGCAGCGTGGGACTAGCGGGGGCCCTCACCGGGGAGCTGTTTTTT
TRBV9	TRBD2	-	TRBJ2-7	CASSLGSGPHYEQYF	TGTGCCAGCAGTCTGGGTAGCGGGCCCCACTACGAGCAGTACTTC
TRBV28	TRBD1	-	TRBJ1-1	CASNLPQGADTEAFF	TGTGCCAGCAACCTACCCCAGGGGGCGGACACTGAAGCTTTCTTT
TRBV7-9	-	once	TRBJ1-1	CASSLSGTEAFF	TGTGCCAGCAGCTTATCGGGAACTGAAGCTTTCTTT
TRBV27	-	-	TRBJ1-2	CASSSGLRYGYTF	TGTGCCAGCAGTTCAGGGCTTCGATATGGCTACACCTTC
TRBV18	TRBD1	-	TRBJ2-7	CASSPRDRGDEQYF	TGTGCCAGCTCACCCCGGGACAGGGGTGACGAGCAGTACTTC
TRBV4-2	-	few	TRBJ1-5	CASSQGWSDQPQHF	TGTGCCAGCAGCCAGGGCTGGAGCGACCAGCCCCAGCATTTT
TRBV7-8	TRBD2	-	TRBJ2-1	CASSPTSGGHYNEQFF	TGTGCCAGCAGCCCAACTAGCGGGGGGCACTACAATGAGCAGTTCTTC
TRBV5-1	-	-	TRBJ2-3	CASIPGHRLTDTQYF	TGCGCCAGCATCCCTGGGCATCGTCTCACAGATACGCAGTATTTT
TRBV5-4	-	once	TRBJ1-5	CASSTDNGASQHF	TGTGCCAGCAGCACCGACAACGGGGCGTCCCAGCATTTT
TRBV30	-	-	TRBJ2-7	CAWSVLRQPSSYEQYF	TGTGCCTGGAGTGTACTTCGGCAGCCTTCCTCCTACGAGCAGTACTTC
TRBV30	-	once	TRBJ1-3	CAWEGYSGNTIYF	TGTGCCTGGGAGGGCTACTCTGGAAACACCATATATTTT
TRBV18	TRBD1	medium-sized	TRBJ1-5	CASSLTGGDQPQHF	TGTGCCAGCTCTCTCACAGGGGGCGATCAGCCCCAGCATTTT
TRBV28	-	-	TRBJ1-1	CASGWRGMNTEAFF	TGTGCCAGCGGCTGGAGGGGTATGAACACTGAAGCTTTCTTT
TRBV7-3	-	-	TRBJ2-5	CASSLWLSETQYF	TGTGCCAGCAGCTTATGGCTATCAGAGACCCAGTACTTC
TRBV7-9	TRBD1	once	TRBJ2-5	CASSSRDSQETQYF	TGTGCCAGCAGTTCCCGGGACAGCCAAGAGACCCAGTACTTC
TRBV15	-	few	TRBJ1-1	CATGGLNTEAFF	TGTGCCACCGGAGGGTTGAACACTGAAGCTTTCTTT
TRBV4-3	-	-	TRBJ2-7	CASSQDGVVGYEQYF	TGCGCCAGCAGCCAAGATGGGGTCGTAGGCTACGAGCAGTACTTC
TRBV7-9	TRBD1	-	TRBJ2-7	CASSGRDRGYEQYF	TGTGCCAGCAGCGGACGGGACAGGGGCTACGAGCAGTACTTC
TRBV7-9	TRBD2	-	TRBJ2-3	CASSFPGTTGGDTQYF	TGTGCCAGCAGCTTTCCCGGGACGACCGGGGGGGATACGCAGTATTTT
TRBV7-8	-	-	TRBJ2-1	CASTTSTTIWNEQFF	TGTGCCAGCACCACAAGTACAACGATATGGAATGAGCAGTTCTTC
TRBV18	TRBD1	-	TRBJ2-3	CASSLRGQGSTDTQYF	TGTGCCAGCTCACTACGGGGACAGGGGAGCACAGATACGCAGTATTTT